This T cell receptor beta chain was recovered during a study of cytomegalovirus exposure and HLA in healthy donors. Across the whole study: Of all 370 or so donors who were genotyped, about 80% belonged to the Caucasian-associated ancestry cluster. General observations from the study: The likely explanation for a cluster of highly shared sequence variants was sequencing artifact. V- and J-gene trimming in TCR beta was tied to a missense DCLRE1C variant by an analysis performed later.

Primers included in the PCR were 60 Vbeta and 13 Jbeta primers. Only in-frame clones appear in the TCRdb table, and some are missing; sequencing was by immunoSEQ multiplex PCR. The sample has 100,000 or so clones, approximately 16% seen once. V trimming: 2 bases; J trimming: 1 base; junction bases outside the gene matches: 7. The CDR3 runs 18 residues. Germline V gene sequence: CDR1 SEHNR, CDR2 FQNEAQ (reference sequence). In its sample, this clone was seen a few times. The antigen is unknown. Sequencing was carried out using PBMCs. This sequence originates from a female donor in good health and CMV-seronegative. J is TRBJ2-5 and V is TRBV7-9; the match to TRBD2 covers 13 bases. CDR3 residues: CASSLPLGLAGAQETQYF. The CDR3 DNA follows: TGTGCCAGCAGCTTACCCCTAGGACTAGCGGGGGCCCAAGAGACCCAGTACTTC.